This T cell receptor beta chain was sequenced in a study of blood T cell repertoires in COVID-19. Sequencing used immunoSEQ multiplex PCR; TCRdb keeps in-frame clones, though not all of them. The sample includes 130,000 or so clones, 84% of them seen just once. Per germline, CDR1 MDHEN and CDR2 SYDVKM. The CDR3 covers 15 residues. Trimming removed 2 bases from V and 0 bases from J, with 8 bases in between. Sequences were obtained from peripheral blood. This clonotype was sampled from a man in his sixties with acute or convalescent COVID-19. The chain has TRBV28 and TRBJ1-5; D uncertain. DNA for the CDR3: TGTGCCAGCAGTTTAGTGGGCCATAGCAATCAGCCCCAGCATTTT. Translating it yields CASSLVGHSNQPQHF. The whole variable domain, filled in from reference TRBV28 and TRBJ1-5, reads DVKVTQSSRYLVKRTGEKVFLECVQDMDHENMFWYRQDPGLGLRLIYFSYDVKMKEKGDIPEGYSVSREKKERFSLILESASTNQTSMYLCASSLVGHSNQPQHFGDGTRLSIL.